This passage covers 3 T cell receptor beta chains from one sample sequenced in a study of ipilimumab plus nivolumab after autologous stem cell transplantation. The protocol was immunoSEQ multiplex PCR, while the TCRdb copy is restricted to in-frame clones and leaves out a portion. This sample has 17,000 or so clones; 65% to 80% occur once, and the top ten carry less than 40%. The sequenced sample was PBMCs, obtained in a trial of ipilimumab plus nivolumab as post-transplant consolidation. The source of these receptors is a male donor with diffuse large B-cell lymphoma.

The rearrangement uses TRBV9 and TRBJ2-4; 11 nucleotides align to TRBD2. Germline CDR1 SGDLS, CDR2 YYNGEE. Germline trimming cut 0 bases from V and 8 bases from J; bases unmatched to any gene: 10. The CDR3 totals 17 residues. CDR3 bases: TGTGCCAGCAGCGTAGGGATAGCGGGAGGGCCTTGGGACATTCAGTACTTC. Protein: CASSVGIAGGPWDIQYF.

Written as DNA, the CDR3 is TGTGCCTGGAGTCCAGCGGGAGGGCATGTGCAGTACTTC. Translated, it gives CAWSPAGGHVQYF. The chain joins TRBV30 to TRBJ2-7; 10 nucleotides agree with TRBD2. V shed 2 bases and J 9 bases; nucleotides not matched to a gene: 7. The germline V gene encodes CDR1 GTSNPN and CDR2 SVGIG (reference sequence). The CDR3 is made up of 13 amino acids.

J is TRBJ1-2 and V is TRBV27; no firm D call. The CDR3 totals 13 residues. V dropped 5 bases and J dropped 2 bases, with 9 bases sitting between them. Germline loops: CDR1 MNHEY, CDR2 SMNVEV (reference sequence). In DNA form, the CDR3 reads TGTGCCAGCAGTCCGAACGAGAACTATGGCTACACCTTC. As protein: CASSPNENYGYTF.